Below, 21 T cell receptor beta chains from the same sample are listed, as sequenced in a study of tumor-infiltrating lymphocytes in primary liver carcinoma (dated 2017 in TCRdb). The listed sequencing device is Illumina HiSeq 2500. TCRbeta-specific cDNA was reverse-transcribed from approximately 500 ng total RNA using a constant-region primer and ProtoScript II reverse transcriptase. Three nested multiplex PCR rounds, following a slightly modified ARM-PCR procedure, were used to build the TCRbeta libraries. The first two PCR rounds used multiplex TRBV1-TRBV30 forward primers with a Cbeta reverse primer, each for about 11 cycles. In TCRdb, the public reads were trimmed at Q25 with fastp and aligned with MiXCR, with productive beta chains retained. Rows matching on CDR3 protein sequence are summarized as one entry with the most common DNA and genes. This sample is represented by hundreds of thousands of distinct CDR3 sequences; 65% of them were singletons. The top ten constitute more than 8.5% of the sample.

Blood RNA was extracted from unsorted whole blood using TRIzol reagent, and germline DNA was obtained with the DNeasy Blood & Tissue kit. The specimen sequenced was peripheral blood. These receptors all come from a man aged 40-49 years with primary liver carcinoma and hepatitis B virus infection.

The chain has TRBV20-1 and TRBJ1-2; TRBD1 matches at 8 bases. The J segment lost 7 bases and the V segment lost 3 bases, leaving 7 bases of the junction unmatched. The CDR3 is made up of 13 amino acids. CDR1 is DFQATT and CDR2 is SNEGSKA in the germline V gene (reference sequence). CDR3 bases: TGCAGTGCTAGGGCAGGGGGCTTCCGTGGCTACACCTTC. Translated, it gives CSARAGGFRGYTF.

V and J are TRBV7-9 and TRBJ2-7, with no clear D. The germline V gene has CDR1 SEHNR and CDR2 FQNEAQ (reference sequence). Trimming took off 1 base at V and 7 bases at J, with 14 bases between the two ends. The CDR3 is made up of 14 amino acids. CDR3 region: CASSLGPVEREQYF. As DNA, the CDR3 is TGTGCCAGCAGCTTAGGTCCCGTTGAAAGGGAGCAGTACTTC.

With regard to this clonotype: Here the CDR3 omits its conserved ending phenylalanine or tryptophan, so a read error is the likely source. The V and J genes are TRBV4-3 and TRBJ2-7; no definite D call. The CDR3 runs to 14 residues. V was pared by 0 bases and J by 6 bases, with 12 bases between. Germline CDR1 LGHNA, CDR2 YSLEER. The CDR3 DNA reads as TGCGCCAGCAGCCAAGAGCAGACGGCCGCCGAGCAGTACTTA. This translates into CASSQEQTAAEQYL.

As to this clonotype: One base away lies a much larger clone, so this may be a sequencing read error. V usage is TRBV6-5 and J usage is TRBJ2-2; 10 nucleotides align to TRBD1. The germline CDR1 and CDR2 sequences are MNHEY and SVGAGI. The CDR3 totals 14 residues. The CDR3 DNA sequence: TGTCCCAGCAGTTCCGGGACAGGGGTACGGGAGCTGTTTTTT. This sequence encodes CPSSSGTGVRELFF.

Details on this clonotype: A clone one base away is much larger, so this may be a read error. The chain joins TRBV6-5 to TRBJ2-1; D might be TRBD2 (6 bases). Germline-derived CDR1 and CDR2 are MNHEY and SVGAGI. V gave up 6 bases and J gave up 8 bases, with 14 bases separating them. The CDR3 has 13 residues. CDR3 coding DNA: TGTGCCAGCAGCGGTCAACTAGCCCATGAGCAGTTCTTC. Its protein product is CASSGQLAHEQFF.

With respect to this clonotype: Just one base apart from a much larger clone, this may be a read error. The CDR3 bases are TGTGCCAGCAGCCAAACACGGGAAGCCGGGGAGCTGTTTTTT. Protein sequence: CASSQTREAGELFF. The chain combines TRBV4-2 with TRBJ2-2; D may be TRBD2 (5 bases). The germline V and J ends were trimmed by 2 bases and 6 bases, with 10 bases remaining between them. CDR3 length: 14 residues. Germline V gives CDR1 LGHNA, CDR2 YNFKEQ.

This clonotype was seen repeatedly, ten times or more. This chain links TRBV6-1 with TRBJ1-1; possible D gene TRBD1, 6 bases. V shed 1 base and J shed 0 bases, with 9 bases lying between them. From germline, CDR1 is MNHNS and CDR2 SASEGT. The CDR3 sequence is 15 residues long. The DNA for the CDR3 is TGTGCCAGCAGTGAAGACAGGGCCATGAACACTGAAGCTTTCTTT. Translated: CASSEDRAMNTEAFF.

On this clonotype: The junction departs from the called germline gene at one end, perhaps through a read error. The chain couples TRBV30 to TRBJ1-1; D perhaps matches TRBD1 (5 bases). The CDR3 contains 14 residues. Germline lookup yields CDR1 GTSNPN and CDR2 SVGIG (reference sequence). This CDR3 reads CAWSRGVMNAEAFF. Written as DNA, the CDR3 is TGTGCCTGGAGTCGGGGGGTTATGAACGCTGAAGCTTTCTTT.

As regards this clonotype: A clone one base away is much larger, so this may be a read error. For the CDR3, the DNA is TGTGCCAGCAGTTACTTGGCTAGTTGGGAGCAGTTCTTC. Translated, it gives CASSYLASWEQFF. This chain links TRBV6-5 with TRBJ2-1; no clear D gene. Trimming cost V 1 base and J 10 bases, with 11 bases left between them. CDR3 length: 13 residues. CDR1 MNHEY and CDR2 SVGAGI come from the germline V gene.

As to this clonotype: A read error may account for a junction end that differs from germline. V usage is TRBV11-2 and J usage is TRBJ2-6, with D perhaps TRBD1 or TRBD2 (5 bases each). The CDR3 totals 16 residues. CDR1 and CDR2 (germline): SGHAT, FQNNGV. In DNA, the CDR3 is TGTGCCAGCAGCTTTAGTGGGAGCTCTGGGGCCAACGTCCTGATTTTC. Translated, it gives CASSFSGSSGANVLIF.

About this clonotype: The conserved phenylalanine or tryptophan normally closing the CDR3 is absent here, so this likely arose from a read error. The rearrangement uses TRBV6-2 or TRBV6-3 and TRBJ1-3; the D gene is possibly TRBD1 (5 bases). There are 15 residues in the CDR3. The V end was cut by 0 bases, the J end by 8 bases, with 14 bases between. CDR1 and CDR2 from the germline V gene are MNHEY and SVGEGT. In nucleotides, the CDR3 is TGTGCCAGCAGTTACTCGGGACCGTGGTCGGACACCATATATTCT. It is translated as CASSYSGPWSDTIYS.

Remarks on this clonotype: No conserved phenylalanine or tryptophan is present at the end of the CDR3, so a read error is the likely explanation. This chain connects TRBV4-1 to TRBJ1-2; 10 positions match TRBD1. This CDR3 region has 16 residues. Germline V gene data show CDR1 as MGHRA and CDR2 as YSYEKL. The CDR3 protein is CASSQTGTGDNYGYTS. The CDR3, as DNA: TGCGCCAGCAGCCAAACCGGGACAGGGGATAACTACGGCTACACCTCC.

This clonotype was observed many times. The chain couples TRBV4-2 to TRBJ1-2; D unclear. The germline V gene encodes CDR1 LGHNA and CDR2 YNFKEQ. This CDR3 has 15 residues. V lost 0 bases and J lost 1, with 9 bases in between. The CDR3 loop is CASSQEGAINYGYTF. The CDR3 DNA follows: TGTGCCAGCAGCCAAGAGGGTGCAATTAACTATGGCTACACCTTC.

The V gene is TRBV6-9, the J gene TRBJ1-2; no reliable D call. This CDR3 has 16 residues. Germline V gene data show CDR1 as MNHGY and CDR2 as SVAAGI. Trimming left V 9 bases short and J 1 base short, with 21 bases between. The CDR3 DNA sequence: TGTGCCAGGTCCGGGAGCCAGCACAGTATTAACTATGGCTACACCTTC. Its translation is CARSGSQHSINYGYTF.

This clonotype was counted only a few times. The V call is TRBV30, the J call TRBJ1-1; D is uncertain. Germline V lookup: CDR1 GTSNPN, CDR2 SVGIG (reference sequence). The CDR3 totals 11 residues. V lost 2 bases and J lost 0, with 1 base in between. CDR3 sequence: CAWSLNTEAFF. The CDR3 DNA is TGTGCCTGGAGTCTGAACACTGAAGCTTTCTTT.

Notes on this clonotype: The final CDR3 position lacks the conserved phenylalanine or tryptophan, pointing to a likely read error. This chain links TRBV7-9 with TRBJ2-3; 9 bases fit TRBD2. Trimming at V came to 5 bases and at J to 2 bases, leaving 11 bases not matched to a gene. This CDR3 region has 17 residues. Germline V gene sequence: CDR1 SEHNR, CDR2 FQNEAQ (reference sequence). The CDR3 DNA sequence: TGTGCCAGCAGCCCGGGACTAGCAGGAGGATACACAGATACGCAGTATCTT. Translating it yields CASSPGLAGGYTDTQYL.

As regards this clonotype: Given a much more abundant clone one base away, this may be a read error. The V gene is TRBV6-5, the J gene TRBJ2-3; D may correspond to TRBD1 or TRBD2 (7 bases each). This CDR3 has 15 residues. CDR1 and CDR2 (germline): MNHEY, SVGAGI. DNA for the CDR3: TGTGCCAGCAATTACTCTGGGACAGCGGGAAATACGCAGTATTTT. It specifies CASNYSGTAGNTQYF.

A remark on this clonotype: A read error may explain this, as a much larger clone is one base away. CDR3 sequence reads: CASTRGRALAKIIQYF. CDR3 coding DNA: TGTGCCAGCACGCGCGGCAGGGCTCTAGCCAAAATCATTCAGTACTTC. The chain links TRBV6-1 to TRBJ2-4, with D tentatively TRBD1 or TRBD2 (5 bases each). The CDR3 runs to 16 residues. Germline loops: CDR1 MNHNS, CDR2 SASEGT.

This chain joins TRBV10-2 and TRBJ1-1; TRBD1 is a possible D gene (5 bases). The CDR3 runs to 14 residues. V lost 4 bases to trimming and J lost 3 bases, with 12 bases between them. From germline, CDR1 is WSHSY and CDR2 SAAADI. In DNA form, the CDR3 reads TGCGCCAGCAGTGGTTGGGGAGGGGACACTGAAGCTTTCTTT. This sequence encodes CASSGWGGDTEAFF.

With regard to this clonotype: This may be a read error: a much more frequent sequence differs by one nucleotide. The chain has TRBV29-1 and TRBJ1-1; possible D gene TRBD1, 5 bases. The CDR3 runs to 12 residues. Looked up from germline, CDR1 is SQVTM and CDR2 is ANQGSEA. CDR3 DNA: TGCTGCGCCCAGTTGGGGGACACTGAAGCTTTCTTT. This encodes CCAQLGDTEAFF.

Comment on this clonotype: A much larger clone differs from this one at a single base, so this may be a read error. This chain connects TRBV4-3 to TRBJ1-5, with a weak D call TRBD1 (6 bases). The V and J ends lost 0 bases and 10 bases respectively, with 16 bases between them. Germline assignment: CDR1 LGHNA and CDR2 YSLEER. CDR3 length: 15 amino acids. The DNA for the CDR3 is TGCGCCAGCAGCCAAGATCAGGGAGGGGGAAATCCCCAGCATTTT. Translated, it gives CASSQDQGGGNPQHF.